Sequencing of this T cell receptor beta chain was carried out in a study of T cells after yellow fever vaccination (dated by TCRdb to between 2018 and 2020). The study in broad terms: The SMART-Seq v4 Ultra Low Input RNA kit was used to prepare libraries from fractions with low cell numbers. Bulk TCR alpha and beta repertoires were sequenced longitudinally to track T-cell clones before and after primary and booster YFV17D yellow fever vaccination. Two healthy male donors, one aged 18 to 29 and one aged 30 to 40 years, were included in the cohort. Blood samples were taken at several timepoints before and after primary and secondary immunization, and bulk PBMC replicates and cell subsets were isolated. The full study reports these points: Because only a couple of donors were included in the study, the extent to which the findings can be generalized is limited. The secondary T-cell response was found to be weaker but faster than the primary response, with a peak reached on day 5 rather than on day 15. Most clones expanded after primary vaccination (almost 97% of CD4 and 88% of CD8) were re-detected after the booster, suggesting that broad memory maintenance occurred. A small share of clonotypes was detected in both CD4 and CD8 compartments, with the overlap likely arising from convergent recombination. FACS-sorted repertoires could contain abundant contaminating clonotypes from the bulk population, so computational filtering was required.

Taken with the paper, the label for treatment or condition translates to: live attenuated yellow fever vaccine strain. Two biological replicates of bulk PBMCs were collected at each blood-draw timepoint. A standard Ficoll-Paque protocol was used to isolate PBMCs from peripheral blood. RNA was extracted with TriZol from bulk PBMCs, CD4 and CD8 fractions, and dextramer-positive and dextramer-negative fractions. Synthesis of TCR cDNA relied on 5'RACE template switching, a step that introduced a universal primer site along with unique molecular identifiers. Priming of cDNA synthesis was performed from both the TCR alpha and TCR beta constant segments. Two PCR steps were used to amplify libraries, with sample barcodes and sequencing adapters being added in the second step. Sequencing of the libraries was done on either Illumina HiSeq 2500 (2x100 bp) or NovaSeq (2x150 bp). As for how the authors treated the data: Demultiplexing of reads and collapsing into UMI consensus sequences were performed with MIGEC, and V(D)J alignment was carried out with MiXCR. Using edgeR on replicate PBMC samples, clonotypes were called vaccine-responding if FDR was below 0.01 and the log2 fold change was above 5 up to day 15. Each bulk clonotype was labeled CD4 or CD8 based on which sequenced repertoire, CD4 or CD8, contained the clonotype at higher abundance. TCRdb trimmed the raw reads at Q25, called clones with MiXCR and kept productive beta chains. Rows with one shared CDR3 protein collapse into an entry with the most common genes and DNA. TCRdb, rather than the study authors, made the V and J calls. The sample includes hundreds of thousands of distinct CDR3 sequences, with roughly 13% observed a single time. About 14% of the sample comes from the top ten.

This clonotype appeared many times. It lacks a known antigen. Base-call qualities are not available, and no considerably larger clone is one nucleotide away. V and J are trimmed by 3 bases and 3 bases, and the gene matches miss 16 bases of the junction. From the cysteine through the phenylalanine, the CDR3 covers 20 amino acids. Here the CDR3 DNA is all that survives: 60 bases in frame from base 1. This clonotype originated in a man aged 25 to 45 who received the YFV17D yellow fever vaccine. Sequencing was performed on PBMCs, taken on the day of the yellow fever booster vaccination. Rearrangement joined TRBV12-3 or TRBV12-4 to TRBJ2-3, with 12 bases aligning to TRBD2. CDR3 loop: CASSFGSEGLAGPRTDTQYF. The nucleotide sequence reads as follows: TGTGCCAGCAGTTTTGGGTCAGAGGGACTAGCGGGCCCGCGGACAGATACGCAGTATTTT.